This TCR beta chain is from a study of human CD4 T cells and Enterobacteriaceae. Study-level results: Broadly cross-reactive clonotypes: about 60% of the 19 ranked in the top 5%.

Details on this clone: The antigen remains undetermined.

Germline V gene lookup returns CDR1 SEHNR and CDR2 FQNEAQ (reference sequence). V lost 5 bases and J 0 bases, leaving 14 bases between the germline ends. The CDR3 spans 16 residues. All CD4+ cells other than CD45RA+CCR7+CD95- naive cells were sorted as memory, over 98% pure. Sorting first excluded CD8+, CD14+, CD16+, CD56+, CD19+ and CD25-bright cells. Deep-level sequencing, detecting one cell in 200,000, covered ex vivo memory CD4+. Sequencing used immunoSEQ multiplex PCR; TCRdb keeps in-frame clones, though not all of them. Of about 27,000 clones listed, approximately 81% are singletons. The sequenced sample was memory CD4+ T cells from blood. The receptor's source is a human donor in good health. The rearrangement links TRBV7-9 to TRBJ2-1; D is perhaps TRBD1 (6 bases). The CDR3: CASSTSRQVSYNEQFF. The CDR3 DNA reads TGTGCCAGCAGCACGTCAAGACAGGTCTCCTACAATGAGCAGTTCTTC.